What follows are 31 T cell receptor beta chains derived from one specimen sequenced in a study of response to subunit inactivated influenza vaccine. TCRdb analysed the RT-PCR reads with MiXCR anew, one entry per CDR3 protein. The sample gives around 760,000 distinct CDR3 sequences, around 13% of which show up once; less than 7% is in the top ten. The sample here was PBMCs from blood, taken around 15 days before vaccination. The receptors derive from a man aged 45-60 years who received an inactivated influenza vaccine.

This clonotype was recorded at least ten times. The chain joins TRBV20-1 to TRBJ2-1; D not certain. V was cut by 8 bases and J by 8 bases, with 13 bases left in between. Germline loops: CDR1 DFQATT, CDR2 SNEGSKA (reference sequence). There are 11 residues in the CDR3. The CDR3 sequence: CSFPRGHEQFF. Here the CDR3 DNA reads TGCAGTTTCCCCCGTGGCCATGAGCAGTTCTTC.

The chain joins TRBV6-2 or TRBV6-3 to TRBJ2-7; D remains ambiguous. The germline V gene encodes CDR1 MNHEY and CDR2 SVGEGT. The length of the CDR3 is 12 residues. With 3 bases removed from V and 4 bases from J, the gap between germline ends came to 7 bases. The CDR3 region is CASSYSIYEQYF. In DNA form, the CDR3 reads TGTGCCAGCAGTTATTCTATTTACGAGCAGTACTTC.

This clonotype has at least ten counts. The rearrangement links TRBV12-3 or TRBV12-4 to TRBJ1-1; D possibly corresponds to TRBD1 (6 bases). Between the trimmed V and J ends, which lost 3 bases and 4 bases, there was a span of 9 bases. The CDR3 runs to 13 residues. CDR3: CASSLRGSTEAFF. CDR3 in DNA: TGTGCCAGCAGTTTGAGGGGGAGCACTGAAGCTTTCTTT.

V usage is TRBV20-1 and J usage is TRBJ2-2; D is unclear. Germline lookup yields CDR1 DFQATT and CDR2 SNEGSKA (reference sequence). V shed 6 bases and J shed 1 base, with 6 bases lying between them. The CDR3 has 12 residues. CDR3 DNA: TGCAGTGCCGCAGAGAACACCGGGGAGCTGTTTTTT. Translation: CSAAENTGELFF.

The table lists this clonotype with a few counts. V and J are TRBV11-2 and TRBJ2-7; TRBD2 matches at 12 bases. The CDR3 runs 16 residues. Germline V gene lookup returns CDR1 SGHAT and CDR2 FQNNGV. V shed 5 bases and J 4 bases; nucleotides not matched to a gene: 9. CDR3 sequence reads: CASSSPTSGRIYEQYF. Written as DNA, the CDR3 is TGTGCCAGCAGCAGCCCGACTAGCGGGAGAATTTACGAGCAGTACTTC.

This clonotype was detected only a few times. This chain links TRBV5-1 with TRBJ2-7; the match to TRBD2 covers 7 bases. V lost 0 bases and J lost 6; bases outside the gene matches: 6. The CDR3 is 14 amino acids. The germline gives CDR1 SGHRS, CDR2 YFSETQ. The CDR3 nucleotides read TGCGCCAGCAGCTTGGGGATGGGGGGGACCGAGCAGTACTTC. This translates into CASSLGMGGTEQYF.

The rearrangement joins TRBV30 to TRBJ2-2, with no clear D. The V end lost 5 bases, the J end lost 1 base, and 11 bases lay between the germline ends. This CDR3 contains 14 residues. CDR1 GTSNPN and CDR2 SVGIG come from the germline V gene (reference sequence). Written as DNA, the CDR3 is TGTGCCTGGTCCGTCGCGGTGAACACCGGGGAGCTGTTTTTT. Protein sequence: CAWSVAVNTGELFF.

This clonotype was recorded many times. The chain has TRBV20-1 and TRBJ1-1; TRBD1 aligns across 7 bases. The CDR3 is 12 residues long. The V gene end was trimmed by 6 bases and the J gene end by 3 bases; junction bases not matched to a gene: 4. The germline CDR1 and CDR2 sequences are DFQATT and SNEGSKA (reference sequence). Here the CDR3 reads CSATTGDTEAFF. The CDR3, as DNA: TGCAGTGCCACTACAGGGGACACTGAAGCTTTCTTT.

This clonotype occurred a few times. V usage is TRBV29-1 and J usage is TRBJ2-3; D remains ambiguous. CDR1 SQVTM and CDR2 ANQGSEA come from the germline V gene. V shed 6 bases and J shed 0 bases, with 13 bases lying between them. This CDR3 spans 14 amino acids. The CDR3 protein is CSVQSGPSTDTQYF. The CDR3 DNA is TGCAGCGTCCAATCCGGGCCTAGCACAGATACGCAGTATTTT.

The chain is built from TRBV2 and TRBJ2-7; 8 positions match TRBD2. Per the germline V gene, CDR1 is SNHLY and CDR2 is FYNNEI. V lost 7 bases and J lost 4; bases outside the gene matches: 12. The CDR3 has 15 residues. CDR3 DNA: TGTGCCAGCACCCCCCGGGCGGGACTAGTATACGAGCAGTACTTC. It encodes CASTPRAGLVYEQYF.

The chain is built from TRBV15 and TRBJ2-1; 7 bases match TRBD2. CDR1 and CDR2 (germline): LNHNV, YYDKDF (reference sequence). After removal of 5 bases from V and 4 bases from J, the junction contained 8 bases not matched to a gene. The CDR3 consists of 15 residues. The CDR3 nucleotides are TGTGCCACCAGCCCCAGCGGGAACCAATACAATGAGCAGTTCTTC. Protein product: CATSPSGNQYNEQFF.

The rearrangement joins TRBV12-3 or TRBV12-4 to TRBJ2-4; 8 bases line up with TRBD2. Germline trimming cut 10 bases from V and 6 bases from J; bases unmatched to any gene: 23. The CDR3 covers 18 residues. In DNA, the CDR3 is TGTGCCATCTGTTTAGTTTCGGTTGGCGCGGGAGGCAGAAACATTCAGTACTTC. It is translated as CAICLVSVGAGGRNIQYF.

Ten or more counts support this clonotype. The CDR3, as DNA: TGTGCCATCAGTGGGTGGGGACAGGGCCGAGGTTACAATGAGCAGTTCTTC. Protein product: CAISGWGQGRGYNEQFF. This chain connects TRBV10-3 to TRBJ2-1; 9 bases align to TRBD1. The CDR3 spans 17 residues. Trimming at V came to 4 bases and at J to 4 bases, leaving 11 bases not matched to a gene. Germline loops: CDR1 ENHRY, CDR2 SYGVKD.

This clonotype was detected a few times. The chain combines TRBV20-1 with TRBJ2-5; 7 bases fit TRBD2. The junction had 8 bases not matched to a gene; V was cut back by 3 bases and J by 1 base. Looked up from germline, CDR1 is DFQATT and CDR2 is SNEGSKA (reference sequence). The CDR3 sequence is 15 residues long. In nucleotides, the CDR3 is TGCAGTGCTAGTTCTAGCGGAGAGTTCCAAGAGACCCAGTACTTC. Protein: CSASSSGEFQETQYF.

This clonotype was found many times. This sequence joins TRBV12-3 or TRBV12-4 and TRBJ2-3; D may be TRBD1 (6 bases). This CDR3 is built from 14 residues. With 6 bases removed from V and 2 bases from J, the gap between germline ends came to 12 bases. The CDR3 nucleotides read TGTGCCAGCAGAAACAGGGTGAACACAGATACGCAGTATTTT. It specifies CASRNRVNTDTQYF.

This clonotype showed up just a few times. V usage is TRBV20-1 and J usage is TRBJ2-2, with TRBD1 identical over 9 bases. The CDR3 runs 16 residues. Germline CDR1 is DFQATT and CDR2 is SNEGSKA (reference sequence). Trimming took 3 bases from V and 5 from J; bases not matched to a gene: 10. CDR3 protein: CSASNLRTGVTGELFF. The CDR3 DNA follows: TGCAGTGCTAGCAATCTGAGGACAGGGGTTACCGGGGAGCTGTTTTTT.

The chain combines TRBV4-3 with TRBJ1-4; D gene ambiguous. CDR3 size: 17 residues. Germline lookup yields CDR1 LGHNA and CDR2 YSLEER. The V end lost 0 bases, the J end lost 3 bases, and 14 bases lay between the germline ends. CDR3 residues: CASSQDKGYGANEKLFF. Written as DNA, the CDR3 is TGCGCCAGCAGCCAAGATAAGGGCTATGGGGCTAATGAAAAACTGTTTTTT.

In this sample, this clonotype turned up many times. V and J are TRBV5-5 and TRBJ2-7; D is undetermined. The germline V gene has CDR1 SGHKS and CDR2 YYEKEE (reference sequence). Trimming left V 0 bases short and J 6 bases short, with 13 bases between. The CDR3 loop spans 14 amino acids. The chain's CDR3 is CASSLEWIASEQYF. CDR3 DNA: TGTGCCAGCAGCTTGGAATGGATCGCTAGCGAGCAGTACTTC.

The chain employs TRBV24-1 and TRBJ2-3; D may be TRBD1 (5 bases). Germline V gives CDR1 KGHDR, CDR2 SFDVKD. Trimming left V 3 bases short and J 1 base short, with 19 bases between. CDR3 length: 18 amino acids. CDR3 in DNA: TGTGCCACCAGTGATCAGATAGCCCTGGACACAGGCACAGATACGCAGTATTTT. Protein sequence: CATSDQIALDTGTDTQYF.

This chain uses TRBV5-1 with TRBJ2-1; 7 nucleotides match TRBD1. Trimming took 6 bases from V and 7 from J; bases not matched to a gene: 13. The length of the CDR3 is 15 residues. Germline CDR1 is SGHRS and CDR2 is YFSETQ. In nucleotides, the CDR3 is TGCGCCAGCAACATAGGACAGGTCGTTAATAATGAGCAGTTCTTC. This codes for CASNIGQVVNNEQFF.

This chain uses TRBV5-6 with TRBJ1-5; D is unresolved. Germline CDR1 reads SGHDT; CDR2 reads YYEEEE. The CDR3 covers 15 residues. Trimming stripped 1 base from V and 2 bases from J, with 10 bases between. CDR3 region: CASSLRVVRNQPQHF. CDR3 nucleotides: TGTGCCAGCAGCTTGCGGGTAGTCCGCAATCAGCCCCAGCATTTT. Variable domain in full (rest from reference TRBV5-6 and TRBJ1-5): DAGVTQSPTHLIKTRGQQVTLRCSPKSGHDTVSWYQQALGQGPQFIFQYYEEEERQRGNFPDRFSGHQFPNYSSELNVNALLLGDSALYLCASSLRVVRNQPQHFGDGTRLSIL.

CDR3 nucleotides: TGTGCCTGGAGTCCCCGCCTAGGGGGTAATGAAAAACTGTTTTTT. It yields the protein CAWSPRLGGNEKLFF. The J gene is TRBJ1-4, the V gene TRBV30; possibly TRBD1 for D (6 bases). Per germline, CDR1 GTSNPN and CDR2 SVGIG (reference sequence). CDR3 length: 15 residues. V was pared by 2 bases and J by 4 bases, with 14 bases between.

This sequence joins TRBV6-1 and TRBJ2-1; 10 bases match TRBD2. CDR1 is MNHNS and CDR2 is SASEGT in the germline V gene. V was pared by 5 bases and J by 8 bases, with 12 bases of the junction left unmatched. This CDR3 comprises 16 residues. The CDR3 reads CASSPVWTSGDHEQFF. The CDR3 coding sequence is TGTGCCAGCAGTCCGGTCTGGACTAGCGGAGACCATGAGCAGTTCTTC.

This clonotype was seen many times. The chain employs TRBV10-3 and TRBJ1-1; D gene uncertain. CDR1 is ENHRY, CDR2 SYGVKD, per germline. The germline V and J ends were trimmed by 0 bases and 1 base, with 9 bases remaining between them. This CDR3 is built from 15 residues. As DNA, the CDR3 is TGTGCCATCAGTGAGTCGAAAGTGACGAACACTGAAGCTTTCTTT. This sequence encodes CAISESKVTNTEAFF.

This clonotype has a count of ten or more. The chain has TRBV5-1 and TRBJ1-6; TRBD1 might be the D (5 bases). The V end lost 4 bases, the J end lost 7 bases, and 12 bases lay between the germline ends. This CDR3 comprises 14 residues. CDR1 is SGHRS, CDR2 YFSETQ, per germline. CDR3 sequence reads: CASSGGTENSPLHF. The CDR3 bases are TGCGCCAGCAGCGGGGGAACGGAGAATTCACCCCTCCACTTT.

The sample holds many counts of this clonotype. The chain links TRBV12-3 or TRBV12-4 to TRBJ1-6; 7 nucleotides line up with TRBD1. V was pared by 1 base and J by 7 bases, with 7 bases of the junction left unmatched. CDR3 length equals 16 residues. The CDR3 loop reads CASSLGQGVRNSPLHF. The CDR3 DNA reads TGTGCCAGCAGTTTAGGCCAGGGGGTCAGGAATTCACCCCTCCACTTT.

The V gene is TRBV9, the J gene TRBJ2-1; D is unresolved. Germline-derived CDR1 and CDR2 are SGDLS and YYNGEE. V was shortened by 0 bases and J by 4 bases, with 11 bases between the two germline ends. The CDR3 consists of 15 residues. The CDR3 DNA reads as TGTGCCAGCAGCGTAGACCAGCGTCTATACAATGAGCAGTTCTTC. This encodes CASSVDQRLYNEQFF. Complete variable domain (other parts from reference TRBV9 and TRBJ2-1): DSGVTQTPKHLITATGQRVTLRCSPRSGDLSVYWYQQSLDQGLQFLIQYYNGEERAKGNILERFSAQQFPDLHSELNLSSLELGDSALYFCASSVDQRLYNEQFFGPGTRLTVL.

The sample holds one count of this clonotype. The chain links TRBV3-2 to TRBJ2-1; TRBD2 was called by the table and not checked on the DNA. TRBV3-2 is marked as a pseudogene. The CDR3 length is 15 residues. The CDR3 region has the DNA TGTGCCTGCTGCAAAACAGCAGTCCTATACAATGAGCAGTTCTTC. This translates into CACCKTAVLYNEQFF.

This clonotype was recorded a few times. This sequence joins TRBV4-1 and TRBJ1-2; D is unclear. Per the germline V gene, CDR1 is MGHRA and CDR2 is YSYEKL. CDR3 length: 15 residues. V was pared by 1 base and J by 3 bases, with 12 bases between. The CDR3 region has the DNA TGCGCCAGCAGCCAAGTCGGGCTGGCCTACTATGGCTACACCTTC. This codes for CASSQVGLAYYGYTF.

This clonotype was recorded at least ten times. The chain employs TRBV20-1 and TRBJ1-5; perhaps TRBD1 as D (5 bases). The germline V and J ends were trimmed by 0 bases and 3 bases, with 9 bases remaining between them. This CDR3 spans 14 amino acids. Per germline, CDR1 DFQATT and CDR2 SNEGSKA (reference sequence). CDR3 residues: CSARDAGYNQPQHF. CDR3 nucleotides: TGCAGTGCTAGAGATGCAGGGTACAATCAGCCCCAGCATTTT.

The V gene is TRBV7-9, the J gene TRBJ2-5, with 9 nucleotides matching TRBD2. Germline trimming cut 1 base from V and 5 bases from J; bases unmatched to any gene: 8. Germline values: CDR1 SEHNR, CDR2 FQNEAQ (reference sequence). The CDR3 has 16 residues. The CDR3 region has the DNA TGTGCCAGCAGCTTAGATGTCGGCGGGAGGGCTGAGACCCAGTACTTC. The encoded protein is CASSLDVGGRAETQYF.